A single sample is the source of the 5 T cell receptor beta chains below, sequenced in a study of early T cells in non-severe SARS-CoV-2 infection. TCRdb itself ran the 5' RACE reads through MiXCR, one entry per CDR3 protein. The repertoire holds 53,000 or so distinct CDR3 sequences, with less than 15% as singletons. The sequencing here drew on whole blood, taken at baseline. The origin of the receptors is an adult who was a healthcare worker with PCR-confirmed SARS-CoV-2 infection or an uninfected control (not recorded which).

This clonotype was observed many times. The chain couples TRBV7-3 to TRBJ2-3; TRBD2 might be the D (5 bases). Germline assignment: CDR1 SGHTA and CDR2 FQGTGA. Trimming took off 0 bases at V and 0 bases at J, with 7 bases between the two ends. The CDR3 consists of 15 residues. The CDR3 sequence: CASSLTGGSTDTQYF. The CDR3 nucleotides read TGTGCCAGCAGCTTAACTGGCGGGAGCACAGATACGCAGTATTTT.

The rearrangement uses TRBV7-9 and TRBJ2-1, with D perhaps matching TRBD2 (5 bases). There are 16 residues in the CDR3. Trimming cost V 4 bases and J 6 bases, with 19 bases left between them. Per the germline V gene, CDR1 is SEHNR and CDR2 is FQNEAQ (reference sequence). CDR3 loop: CASSSKEGLRFNEQFF. CDR3 coding DNA: TGTGCCAGCAGCTCAAAAGAAGGACTTCGATTCAATGAGCAGTTCTTC.

The rearrangement uses TRBV28 and TRBJ1-5; tentatively, D is TRBD1 (6 bases). Germline V gene sequence: CDR1 MDHEN, CDR2 SYDVKM. The CDR3 spans 15 residues. Trimming removed 6 bases at V and 2 bases at J, with 14 bases between. CDR3 protein: CASRLLGGGNQPQHF. In DNA form, the CDR3 reads TGTGCCAGCAGATTGCTAGGGGGTGGCAATCAGCCCCAGCATTTT.

This clonotype appeared a few times. The gene calls are TRBV4-3 and TRBJ2-3; no definite D call. CDR3 length: 16 amino acids. V was shortened by 0 bases and J by 4 bases, with 14 bases between the two germline ends. Germline assignment: CDR1 LGHNA and CDR2 YSLEER. The CDR3 loop is CASSQEGLPNADTQYF. The DNA for the CDR3 is TGCGCCAGCAGCCAAGAGGGTCTCCCCAACGCAGATACGCAGTATTTT.

This clonotype is labeled medium-sized. The chain combines TRBV24-1 with TRBJ2-1; D gene unclear. Trimming took 3 bases from V and 5 from J, leaving 10 bases between them. This CDR3 is built from 14 residues. The germline CDR1 and CDR2 sequences are KGHDR and SFDVKD. CDR3 residues: CATSDTKPDNEQFF. DNA of the CDR3: TGTGCCACCAGTGATACCAAACCGGACAATGAGCAGTTCTTC.